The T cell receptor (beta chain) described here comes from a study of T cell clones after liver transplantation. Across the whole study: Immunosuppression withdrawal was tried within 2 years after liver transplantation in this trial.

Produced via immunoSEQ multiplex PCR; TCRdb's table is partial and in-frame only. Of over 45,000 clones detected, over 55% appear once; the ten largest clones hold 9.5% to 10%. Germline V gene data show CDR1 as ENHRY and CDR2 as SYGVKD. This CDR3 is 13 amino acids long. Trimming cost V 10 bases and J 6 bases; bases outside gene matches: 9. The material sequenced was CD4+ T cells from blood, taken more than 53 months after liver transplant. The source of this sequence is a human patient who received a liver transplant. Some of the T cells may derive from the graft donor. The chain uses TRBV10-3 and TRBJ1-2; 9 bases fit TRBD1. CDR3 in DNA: TGTGCCACTAACCTACAGGGGGCGAATGGCTACACCTTC. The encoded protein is CATNLQGANGYTF.